This entry describes one T cell receptor (beta chain). What it binds is unknown. This entry is derived from a study of T-cell reconstitution after alpha-beta-depleted transplantation in children. Study-level results: Reported findings indicate that, about two months after transplant, alpha-beta T cells came from several hundred expanded clones, which were derived from non-depleted graft cells. T-cell counts and diversity were attributed mostly to newly produced T cells one year after transplant. In some patients, recipient T cells and intrathymic progenitors surviving conditioning explained high day-60 diversity.

Germline CDR1 reads LNHNV; CDR2 reads YYDKDF (reference sequence). The CDR3 is 15 residues long. Trimming pared 2 bases from V and 6 bases from J, leaving 14 bases between. Unique molecular identifiers featured in how the TCRbeta library was prepared. Via MiXCR, TCRdb re-called the PCR reads, giving one row per CDR3 protein. This sample has about 110,000 distinct CDR3 sequences, with 5.5% to 7% found just once. This clonotype originated in a male patient aged 2 to 10 who had a stem cell transplant for acute lymphoblastic leukemia, so the T cells may come from the graft donor. The rearrangement joins TRBV15 to TRBJ2-1; D gene ambiguous. The specimen comprised PBMCs, mostly from graft donor cells, sampled 360 days after TCRalphabeta/CD19-depleted stem cell transplant. DNA of the CDR3: TGTGCCACCAGCAGACCAACGGCAATTTTCAATGAGCAGTTCTTC. It yields the protein CATSRPTAIFNEQFF.